These 19 T cell receptor beta chains came from one sample sequenced in a study of cytomegalovirus exposure and HLA in healthy donors. The study ran its PCR with 60 Vbeta and 13 Jbeta primers. Produced via immunoSEQ multiplex PCR; TCRdb's table is partial and in-frame only. The sample has about 140,000 clones, 60% to 85% seen once. The sequenced material came from PBMCs. All receptors come from a man in his forties or fifties in good health and CMV-seronegative.

The V and J genes are TRBV6-5 and TRBJ1-4; weak D call: TRBD1 (5 bases). The V end lost 5 bases, the J end lost 8 bases, and 15 bases lay between the germline ends. The V gene's germline CDR1 is MNHEY and CDR2 SVGAGI. The CDR3 has 14 residues. CDR3 sequence (DNA): TGTGCCAGCAGTGAATTGGGACTCGGAGAAAAACTGTTTTTT. Translated, it gives CASSELGLGEKLFF.

This chain uses TRBV19 with TRBJ1-2, with D possibly matching TRBD1 (6 bases). Deletions cut 9 bases from V and 2 bases from J, with 10 bases between. The germline CDR1 and CDR2 sequences are LNHDA and SQIVND (reference sequence). The CDR3 spans 12 residues. CDR3 residues: CASLGQNYGYTF. CDR3 sequence (DNA): TGTGCCAGCCTTGGACAGAACTATGGCTACACCTTC.

The V and J genes are TRBV9 and TRBJ2-2; 8 bases fit TRBD1. This CDR3 is 17 amino acids long. J was trimmed by 4 bases and V by 3 bases; bases with no gene match: 11. Germline CDR1 reads SGDLS; CDR2 reads YYNGEE. CDR3 sequence (DNA): TGTGCCAGCAGCGCGTCACCCGGGACAGGACCCACCGGGGAGCTGTTTTTT. This codes for CASSASPGTGPTGELFF.

This clone was seen only once. This chain links TRBV28 with TRBJ2-1; 7 positions match TRBD1. Germline-derived CDR1 and CDR2 are MDHEN and SYDVKM. With 6 bases clipped from V and 4 bases from J, the junction kept 3 bases outside the gene matches. The CDR3 is 13 residues long. CDR3 residues: CASSLDRYNEQFF. The CDR3 nucleotides read TGTGCCAGCAGCTTGGACAGGTACAATGAGCAGTTCTTC.

CDR3 protein: CASSPGGSSGRYEQFF. The CDR3 nucleotides read TGTGCCAGCAGCCCCGGTGGGAGTAGCGGGAGGTATGAGCAGTTCTTC. V is TRBV5-4 and J is TRBJ2-1; the match to TRBD2 covers 10 bases. The junction had 12 bases not matched to a gene; V was cut back by 4 bases and J by 8 bases. The CDR3 contains 16 residues. Germline CDR1 is SGHNT and CDR2 is YYREEE (reference sequence).

In its sample, this clone was seen once. The chain joins TRBV6-5 to TRBJ2-1; 8 nucleotides line up with TRBD2. This CDR3 comprises 15 residues. Germline values: CDR1 MNHEY, CDR2 SVGAGI. V gave up 10 bases and J gave up 6 bases; unmatched junction bases: 14. The CDR3: CAISRTSKNSNEQFF. The CDR3, as DNA: TGTGCCATCTCGCGGACTAGCAAGAATAGCAATGAGCAGTTCTTC.

The CDR3 protein is CASSLSVSNTGELFF. The DNA of the CDR3 is TGTGCCAGCAGCTTGTCGGTTTCAAACACCGGGGAGCTGTTTTTT. V and J are TRBV5-4 and TRBJ2-2; no definite D call. Germline CDR1 SGHNT, CDR2 YYREEE (reference sequence). The CDR3 extends over 15 amino acids. V lost 1 base to trimming and J lost 2 bases, with 9 bases between them.

This chain joins TRBV25-1 and TRBJ2-5; 9 bases map to TRBD1. V dropped 4 bases and J dropped 0; count of bases not matched to a gene: 12. The germline V gene encodes CDR1 MGHDK and CDR2 SYGVNS. This CDR3 has 18 residues. CDR3 sequence reads: CASSAGTGGAPYQETQYF. For the CDR3, the DNA is TGTGCCAGCAGTGCAGGAACAGGGGGCGCCCCGTACCAAGAGACCCAGTACTTC.

V and J are TRBV6-6 and TRBJ1-6; perhaps TRBD1 as D (5 bases). The CDR3 spans 15 residues. Per the germline V gene, CDR1 is MNHNY and CDR2 is SVGAGI (reference sequence). V lost 0 bases and J 9 bases, leaving 12 bases between the germline ends. CDR3 DNA: TGTGCCAGCAGTTACTCGATCGATCAGGGTTCACCCCTCCACTTT. Translation gives CASSYSIDQGSPLHF.

This rearrangement joins TRBV19 to TRBJ2-2, with D unclear. Trimming took off 3 bases at V and 4 bases at J, with 6 bases between the two ends. This CDR3 is 13 amino acids long. The germline CDR1 and CDR2 sequences are LNHDA and SQIVND (reference sequence). The CDR3 bases are TGTGCCAGTAGTATCACAATCACCGGGGAGCTGTTTTTT. Encoded protein: CASSITITGELFF.

The rearrangement joins TRBV6-1 to TRBJ2-1; 11 bases match TRBD2. Losses at the gene ends were 6 bases for V and 5 bases for J; bases not matched to a gene: 3. CDR1 is MNHNS, CDR2 SASEGT, per germline. The CDR3 has 14 residues. CDR3 protein: CASRTSGSHNEQFF. The CDR3 DNA reads as TGTGCCAGCAGAACTAGCGGGAGCCACAATGAGCAGTTCTTC.

V gene TRBV5-1 combines with J gene TRBJ2-5, with a possible D match to TRBD1 (5 bases). Trimming pared 0 bases from V and 0 bases from J, leaving 9 bases between. The CDR3 has 15 residues. Looked up from germline, CDR1 is SGHRS and CDR2 is YFSETQ. The CDR3 DNA is TGCGCCAGCAGCTTGGCCCTGGACAACCAAGAGACCCAGTACTTC. Translation gives CASSLALDNQETQYF.

This clone was seen more than once but under ten times. The chain recombines TRBV5-1 with TRBJ2-2, with 7 bases fitting TRBD2. Germline CDR1 and CDR2: SGHRS and YFSETQ. V gave up 0 bases and J gave up 7 bases; unmatched junction bases: 3. CDR3 length: 14 amino acids. As DNA, the CDR3 is TGCGCCAGCAGCTTGGGACTAGCAGTCGGGGAGCTGTTTTTT. It yields the protein CASSLGLAVGELFF.

This clone appeared a single time. This rearrangement joins TRBV13 to TRBJ2-1; D may be TRBD2 (5 bases). CDR1 and CDR2 from the germline V gene are PRHDT and FYEKMQ (reference sequence). V was shortened by 3 bases and J by 14 bases, with 14 bases between the two germline ends. The CDR3 extends over 12 amino acids. The DNA for the CDR3 is TGTGCCAGCAGCTTTTTAGGCACCGGGGAGTTCTTC. This sequence encodes CASSFLGTGEFF.

The rearrangement joins TRBV18 to TRBJ1-6; D is perhaps TRBD1 (5 bases). Trimming pared 3 bases from V and 7 bases from J, leaving 7 bases between. The CDR3 is 13 residues long. The V gene's germline CDR1 is KGHSH and CDR2 LQKENI. This CDR3 is CASSPDTNSPLHF. The CDR3 nucleotides read TGTGCCAGCTCACCGGACACCAATTCACCCCTCCACTTT.

This clone was observed a handful of times. V usage is TRBV4-1 and J usage is TRBJ2-7; TRBD1 aligns across 7 bases. Germline CDR1 reads MGHRA; CDR2 reads YSYEKL. The trim removed 5 bases at V and 2 bases at J, leaving 6 bases unmatched. The CDR3 totals 14 residues. Here the CDR3 DNA reads TGCGCCAGCAGCAAACCGGGACAGACCTACGAGCAGTACTTC. Translated, it gives CASSKPGQTYEQYF.

The J gene is TRBJ2-7, the V gene TRBV7-9; D may be TRBD2 (6 bases). This CDR3 has 15 residues. The germline V and J ends were trimmed by 1 base and 2 bases, with 12 bases remaining between them. Per the germline V gene, CDR1 is SEHNR and CDR2 is FQNEAQ (reference sequence). The CDR3 loop reads CASSLVERAPYEQYF. In DNA form, the CDR3 reads TGTGCCAGCAGCTTAGTCGAGCGGGCCCCCTACGAGCAGTACTTC. Looking up the rest from reference TRBV7-9 and TRBJ2-7 gives the full variable domain: DTGVSQNPRHKITKRGQNVTFRCDPISEHNRLYWYRQTLGQGPEFLTYFQNEAQLEKSRLLSDRFSAERPKGSFSTLEIQRTEQGDSAMYLCASSLVERAPYEQYFGPGTRLTVT.

The chain joins TRBV4-1 to TRBJ2-2, with D perhaps matching TRBD2 (5 bases). This CDR3 is 16 amino acids long. V gave up 7 bases and J gave up 7 bases, with 22 bases separating them. Per germline, CDR1 MGHRA and CDR2 YSYEKL. The CDR3 DNA reads as TGCGCCAGCAAGCCCACTCCCTCGGAGGATAGCGGGGAGCTGTTTTTT. It specifies CASKPTPSEDSGELFF.

V gene TRBV7-8 combines with J gene TRBJ1-4; a weak D match, TRBD1 (5 bases). Germline V gives CDR1 SGHVS, CDR2 FQNEAQ. Trimming took off 1 base at V and 5 bases at J, with 8 bases between the two ends. The CDR3 totals 14 residues. The CDR3 DNA reads as TGTGCCAGCAGCTTAGGGACACAGAATGAAAAACTGTTTTTT. This translates into CASSLGTQNEKLFF.